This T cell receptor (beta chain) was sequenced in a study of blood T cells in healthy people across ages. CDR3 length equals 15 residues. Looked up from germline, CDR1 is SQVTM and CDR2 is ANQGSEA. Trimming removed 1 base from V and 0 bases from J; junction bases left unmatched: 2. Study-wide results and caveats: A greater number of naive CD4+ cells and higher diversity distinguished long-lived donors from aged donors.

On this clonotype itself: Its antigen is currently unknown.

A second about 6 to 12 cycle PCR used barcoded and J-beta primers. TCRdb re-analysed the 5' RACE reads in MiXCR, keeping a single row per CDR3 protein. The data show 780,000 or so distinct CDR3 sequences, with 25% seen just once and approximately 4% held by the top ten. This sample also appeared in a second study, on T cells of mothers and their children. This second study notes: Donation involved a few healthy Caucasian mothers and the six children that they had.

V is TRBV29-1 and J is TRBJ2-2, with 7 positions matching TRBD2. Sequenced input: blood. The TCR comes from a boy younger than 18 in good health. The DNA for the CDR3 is TGCAGCGTTGAAGGAGCGGGGTCGAACACCGGGGAGCTGTTTTTT. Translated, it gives CSVEGAGSNTGELFF.